One sample yielded the 17 T cell receptor beta chains listed below, sequenced in a study of spatial heterogeneity in lung cancer (dated by TCRdb to the late 2010s). The library came from 5' RACE. Sequencing used a NextSeq 500. The raw public data were reprocessed by TCRdb itself: fastp quality trimming at Q25, MiXCR clonotype calling, in-frame beta chains only. Under each unique CDR3 protein, matching rows form one entry showing the most common genes and DNA. The sample table holds about 5,700 distinct CDR3 sequences, of which 26% were seen once. Jointly, the top ten make up roughly 21% of the sample. For these TCRs, the target antigens are not known. Study-level results and caveats: The tumor nonsynonymous mutation count correlated with the number of expanded alpha and beta TCRs within the tumor.

Reading the label with the study, this specimen's time point is: sample taken at primary tumor resection. This specimen was lung tumor tissue, taken at surgery. The source of these receptors is a male donor with early-stage non-small cell lung cancer.

The J gene is TRBJ2-3, the V gene TRBV7-2; D is perhaps TRBD1 (6 bases). The CDR3 is made up of 13 amino acids. V gave up 5 bases and J gave up 0 bases, with 6 bases separating them. The germline V gene encodes CDR1 SGHTA and CDR2 FQGNSA. The CDR3 reads CASSGGSTDTQYF. For the CDR3, the DNA is TGTGCCAGCAGCGGGGGCAGCACAGATACGCAGTATTTT.

In this sample, this clonotype is medium-sized. The V call is TRBV10-1, the J call TRBJ2-5, with D possibly being TRBD2 (5 bases). This CDR3 is 14 amino acids long. CDR1 is WNHNN, CDR2 SYGVQD, per germline (reference sequence). The V and J ends lost 0 bases and 5 bases respectively, with 10 bases between them. Here the CDR3 DNA reads TGCGCCAGCAGTGAGTCTGGAGGCGGGGAGACCCAGTACTTC. It translates to CASSESGGGETQYF.

By its share, this clonotype is medium-sized. This chain connects TRBV7-8 to TRBJ2-5; TRBD1 agrees at 9 bases. The CDR3 is 16 residues long. CDR1 is SGHVS, CDR2 FQNEAQ, per germline. The trim removed 1 base at V and 4 bases at J, leaving 7 bases unmatched. The CDR3 DNA sequence: TGTGCCAGCAGCTTAGTTTGGACAGGGGCGGGAGAGACCCAGTACTTC. Amino acid sequence: CASSLVWTGAGETQYF. Full variable domain (rest looked up from reference TRBV7-8 and TRBJ2-5): GAGVSQSPRYKVAKRGQDVALRCDPISGHVSLFWYQQALGQGPEFLTYFQNEAQLDKSGLPSDRFFAERPEGSVSTLKIQRTQQEDSAVYLCASSLVWTGAGETQYFGPGTRLLVL.

The V and J genes are TRBV29-1 and TRBJ2-1; TRBD2 agrees at 11 bases. The trim removed 7 bases at V and 6 bases at J, leaving 17 bases unmatched. Per the germline V gene, CDR1 is SQVTM and CDR2 is ANQGSEA. This CDR3 contains 17 residues. CDR3 in amino acids: CSAETSGIRHSPNEQFF. The DNA for the CDR3 is TGCAGCGCCGAGACTAGCGGGATAAGACATAGCCCCAATGAGCAGTTCTTC.

The chain couples TRBV5-8 to TRBJ2-3; D is unresolved. CDR1 is SGHTS, CDR2 YDEGEE, per germline. Trimming took 4 bases from V and 3 from J, leaving 12 bases between them. CDR3 length: 14 amino acids. The CDR3 region is CASSRGSRTDTQYF. The CDR3 DNA reads as TGTGCCAGCAGCCGCGGCTCACGGACAGATACGCAGTATTTT.

The CDR3 reads CASSSSPGNYNEQFF. The CDR3 nucleotides read TGTGCCAGCAGTTCCTCACCGGGAAACTACAATGAGCAGTTCTTC. The chain uses TRBV6-5 and TRBJ2-1, with TRBD2 as a possible D gene (5 bases). V was pared by 4 bases and J by 3 bases, with 13 bases between. The CDR3 covers 15 residues. The germline V gene encodes CDR1 MNHEY and CDR2 SVGAGI.

This clonotype was detected only a few times. The chain carries TRBV7-2 and TRBJ2-2, with D perhaps matching TRBD1 (5 bases). The CDR3 consists of 16 residues. Germline-derived CDR1 and CDR2 are SGHTA and FQGNSA. V dropped 5 bases and J dropped 0 bases, with 13 bases sitting between them. CDR3 region: CASSAWGPANTGELFF. The CDR3 DNA sequence: TGTGCCAGCAGCGCCTGGGGCCCCGCGAACACCGGGGAGCTGTTTTTT.

The genes are TRBV6-5 and TRBJ2-3, with 11 nucleotides matching TRBD2. J lost 9 bases, V lost 5 bases, and 4 bases had no gene match. This CDR3 comprises 13 residues. The germline CDR1 and CDR2 sequences are MNHEY and SVGAGI. The CDR3 DNA follows: TGTGCCAGCAGTCCCCTAGCGGGAGGAACGCAGTATTTT. It codes for CASSPLAGGTQYF.

By sample fraction, this clonotype is medium-sized (0.01 to 0.1%). The rearrangement links TRBV6-5 to TRBJ2-7, with D hard to call. This CDR3 has 13 residues. Trimming cost V 0 bases and J 3 bases, with 6 bases left between them. Germline assignment: CDR1 MNHEY and CDR2 SVGAGI. The chain's CDR3 is CASSYSAVYEQYF. CDR3 DNA: TGTGCCAGCAGTTACTCGGCGGTCTACGAGCAGTACTTC.

This clonotype qualifies as medium-sized. The V gene is TRBV10-1, the J gene TRBJ2-1; D tentatively fits TRBD1 or TRBD2 (5 bases each). Trimming took off 5 bases at V and 10 bases at J, with 15 bases between the two ends. The CDR3 runs to 13 residues. The germline gives CDR1 WNHNN, CDR2 SYGVQD (reference sequence). CDR3 nucleotide sequence: TGCGCCAGCAGTCCGCACGGGACCCAAGAGCAGTTCTTC. It specifies CASSPHGTQEQFF.

This clonotype is categorized as medium-sized. The rearrangement links TRBV20-1 to TRBJ2-7; TRBD2 aligns across 8 bases. V lost 0 bases and J lost 3; bases outside the gene matches: 7. CDR1 DFQATT and CDR2 SNEGSKA come from the germline V gene (reference sequence). This CDR3 has 15 residues. CDR3 residues: CSARDGVSGIYEQYF. The CDR3 DNA sequence: TGCAGTGCTAGAGATGGGGTTAGCGGGATCTACGAGCAGTACTTC.

This clonotype is judged medium-sized. The chain carries TRBV4-1 and TRBJ2-4, with D unresolved. This CDR3 is 15 amino acids long. CDR1 and CDR2 from the germline V gene are MGHRA and YSYEKL. Trimming took off 0 bases at V and 3 bases at J, with 9 bases between the two ends. CDR3 in amino acids: CASSQEGYDKNIQYF. Here the CDR3 DNA reads TGCGCCAGCAGCCAAGAAGGATATGACAAAAACATTCAGTACTTC.

By share, this clonotype counts as medium-sized. This rearrangement joins TRBV20-1 to TRBJ2-7; 7 bases align to TRBD2. The CDR3 totals 14 residues. Trimming at V came to 3 bases and at J to 1 base, leaving 6 bases not matched to a gene. Germline V CDR1 and CDR2: DFQATT, SNEGSKA (reference sequence). The CDR3 DNA reads as TGCAGTGCTAGCGCGACTAGCCGGTCCTACGAGCAGTACTTC. Translated: CSASATSRSYEQYF.

This clonotype was recorded many times. The chain uses TRBV6-6 and TRBJ2-5; TRBD2 might be the D (5 bases). V lost 10 bases and J 4 bases, leaving 10 bases between the germline ends. Germline V gives CDR1 MNHNY, CDR2 SVGAGI (reference sequence). CDR3 size: 11 residues. CDR3 DNA: TGTGCCACCAATCGGGGAGAGACCCAGTACTTC. This gives the protein CATNRGETQYF.

Relative to its sample, this clonotype is medium-sized. The chain links TRBV6-5 to TRBJ2-7; no clear D. The V end was cut by 0 bases, the J end by 3 bases, with 12 bases between. The germline CDR1 and CDR2 sequences are MNHEY and SVGAGI. This CDR3 is 15 amino acids long. CDR3 protein: CASSYSTGSLYEQYF. CDR3 sequence (DNA): TGTGCCAGCAGTTACTCGACCGGATCCCTCTACGAGCAGTACTTC.

In this sample, this clonotype turned up many times. This rearrangement joins TRBV27 to TRBJ2-1; TRBD1 is a possible D gene (7 bases). Trimming took off 3 bases at V and 6 bases at J, with 12 bases between the two ends. The V gene's germline CDR1 is MNHEY and CDR2 SMNVEV (reference sequence). CDR3 size: 14 residues. CDR3 nucleotide sequence: TGTGCCAGCAGTTTCCAGGGGGGATTCAATGAGCAGTTCTTC. It yields the protein CASSFQGGFNEQFF.

This chain joins TRBV27 and TRBJ2-7; weak D call: TRBD1 (7 bases). Germline CDR1 MNHEY, CDR2 SMNVEV (reference sequence). With 5 bases removed from V and 7 bases from J, the gap between germline ends came to 18 bases. The CDR3 is 14 amino acids. CDR3 coding DNA: TGTGCCAGCAGTCTACAGGGGAGACTAGGAGAGCAGTACTTC. Amino acids: CASSLQGRLGEQYF.